The 10 T cell receptor beta chains below were found in one sample sequenced in a study of cytomegalovirus exposure and HLA in healthy donors. Clones were read by immunoSEQ multiplex PCR, and TCRdb kept only the in-frame ones, dropping some. Found here are 150,000 to 200,000 clones, 95% to 97% of them singletons; the top ten hold 0.89%. The source material was PBMCs. The receptors shown here come from a woman aged 18-29 years in good health and CMV-seronegative.

The chain employs TRBV5-1 and TRBJ2-1, with D perhaps TRBD2 (6 bases). CDR1 is SGHRS and CDR2 is YFSETQ in the germline V gene. The CDR3 spans 14 residues. V shed 1 base and J shed 6 bases, with 11 bases lying between them. CDR3 region: CASSLSGEPNEQFF. CDR3 DNA: TGCGCCAGCAGCTTGTCGGGGGAGCCCAATGAGCAGTTCTTC. Using reference TRBV5-1 and TRBJ2-1 for the parts outside the CDR3, the full variable domain is KAGVTQTPRYLIKTRGQQVTLSCSPISGHRSVSWYQQTPGQGLQFLFEYFSETQRNKGNFPGRFSGRQFSNSRSEMNVSTLELGDSALYLCASSLSGEPNEQFFGPGTRLTVL.

This chain joins TRBV14 and TRBJ1-2; D might be TRBD1 (6 bases). Per germline, CDR1 SGHDN and CDR2 FVKESK. V was trimmed by 4 bases and J by 12 bases, leaving 27 bases between them. The CDR3 spans 16 residues. CDR3 residues: CASSPIRGVGGVKHTF. CDR3 nucleotide sequence: TGTGCCAGCAGCCCTATTCGAGGGGTTGGGGGCGTTAAACACACCTTC.

The chain has TRBV6-1 and TRBJ1-1; 7 nucleotides line up with TRBD1. CDR3 size: 15 residues. V trimming: 6 bases; J trimming: 2 bases; junction bases outside the gene matches: 9. CDR1 is MNHNS, CDR2 SASEGT, per germline. The CDR3 nucleotides read TGTGCCAGCAGGAAACTTCAGGGGGGTAACACTGAAGCTTTCTTT. Protein: CASRKLQGGNTEAFF.

CDR3 amino acids: CAWGPGQGNTEAFF. In nucleotides, the CDR3 is TGTGCCTGGGGGCCGGGACAGGGGAACACTGAAGCTTTCTTT. V gene TRBV30 combines with J gene TRBJ1-1, with 9 bases that match TRBD1. Germline lookup yields CDR1 GTSNPN and CDR2 SVGIG (reference sequence). This CDR3 has 14 amino acids. V lost 5 bases, J lost 1 base, and 5 bases stayed unmatched.

The chain joins TRBV6-1 to TRBJ2-3; D might be TRBD2 (6 bases). Trimming stripped 0 bases from V and 3 bases from J, with 7 bases between. The CDR3 loop spans 14 amino acids. Looked up from germline, CDR1 is MNHNS and CDR2 is SASEGT. CDR3 sequence: CASSEALATDTQYF. CDR3 sequence (DNA): TGTGCCAGCAGTGAAGCTCTAGCGACAGATACGCAGTATTTT.

The chain carries TRBV11-2 and TRBJ2-3; possibly TRBD2 for D (5 bases). The germline V gene has CDR1 SGHAT and CDR2 FQNNGV. V lost 3 bases, J lost 1 base, and 14 bases lay in between. The CDR3 loop spans 16 amino acids. The CDR3 region has the DNA TGTGCCAGCAGCTTGTCTACACCCGGGGGCACAGATACGCAGTATTTT. Its protein product is CASSLSTPGGTDTQYF. The whole variable domain, filled in from reference TRBV11-2 and TRBJ2-3, reads EAGVAQSPRYKIIEKRQSVAFWCNPISGHATLYWYQQILGQGPKLLIQFQNNGVVDDSQLPKDRFSAERLKGVDSTLKIQPAKLEDSAVYLCASSLSTPGGTDTQYFGPGTRLTVL.

This rearrangement joins TRBV27 to TRBJ1-4, with D possibly TRBD1 on 6 matching bases. Per germline, CDR1 MNHEY and CDR2 SMNVEV (reference sequence). The V end was cut by 5 bases, the J end by 3 bases, with 13 bases between. The CDR3 length is 15 residues. CDR3 bases: TGTGCCAGCAGTGCGTACAGGGCACCTAATGAAAAACTGTTTTTT. Amino acids: CASSAYRAPNEKLFF.

The CDR3 DNA is TGTGCCAGCAGCTTAACAGGGAGCAATCAGCCCCAGCATTTT. Translation gives CASSLTGSNQPQHF. The J gene is TRBJ1-5, the V gene TRBV7-9; TRBD1 is a possible D gene (6 bases). Germline V gene sequence: CDR1 SEHNR, CDR2 FQNEAQ (reference sequence). V lost 2 bases and J 1 base, leaving 6 bases between the germline ends. CDR3 size: 14 residues.

The V gene is TRBV5-1, the J gene TRBJ1-1; D is undetermined. This CDR3 has 13 residues. Germline V gene data show CDR1 as SGHRS and CDR2 as YFSETQ. V was cut by 5 bases and J by 0 bases, with 8 bases left in between. The DNA for the CDR3 is TGCGCCAGCAGAGGGAGGCTGAACACTGAAGCTTTCTTT. Translation gives CASRGRLNTEAFF.

This clone was observed many times. The gene calls are TRBV4-2 and TRBJ1-1; the D gene is possibly TRBD1 (5 bases). The CDR3 contains 15 residues. Germline-derived CDR1 and CDR2 are LGHNA and YNFKEQ. Trimming shortened V by 0 bases and J by 11 bases, and 19 bases separated the two germline ends. CDR3 coding DNA: TGTGCCAGCAGCCAAGATCCCAGCATCGGGGGGTCCGCTTTCTTT. Protein product: CASSQDPSIGGSAFF.